Reported below is one T cell receptor beta chain. This CDR3 has 14 amino acids. Trimming took 6 bases from V and 0 from J; bases not matched to a gene: 2. Germline values: CDR1 ENHRY, CDR2 SYGVKD. This sample is drawn from a study of blood T cell repertoires in COVID-19. The assay was immunoSEQ multiplex PCR, and TCRdb's table has in-frame clones only and misses some. The repertoire has some 68,000 clones, 70% to 90% of them found once; the top ten carry approximately 3.6%. Sample: peripheral blood. This receptor was identified in a woman in her forties or fifties with COVID-19, enrolled during active disease. V and J are TRBV10-3 and TRBJ2-7; TRBD1 matches 10 bases. The CDR3 region is CAIRTGGGSYEQYF. The DNA of the CDR3 is TGTGCCATCAGGACAGGGGGCGGCTCCTACGAGCAGTACTTC.